This T cell receptor beta chain was sequenced in a study of T cells after yellow fever vaccination. The germline gives CDR1 MGHRA, CDR2 YSYEKL. Unmatched junction bases numbered 14, after V lost 1 base and J lost 0 bases. CDR3 length: 21 residues. TCRdb reprocessed the 5' RACE reads with MiXCR, giving one entry per CDR3 protein. The data contain under 500,000 distinct CDR3 sequences, approximately 18% of them singletons. This sequence originates from a young man who received the YFV17D yellow fever vaccine. The chain joins TRBV4-1 to TRBJ2-2, with TRBD2 identical over 10 bases. Sequenced material: PBMCs, taken before the yellow fever booster vaccination. Here the CDR3 reads CASSQVRGLAVRSPNTGELFF. CDR3 DNA sequence: TGCGCCAGCAGCCAAGTGCGTGGACTAGCGGTGAGGAGTCCGAACACCGGGGAGCTGTTTTTT.